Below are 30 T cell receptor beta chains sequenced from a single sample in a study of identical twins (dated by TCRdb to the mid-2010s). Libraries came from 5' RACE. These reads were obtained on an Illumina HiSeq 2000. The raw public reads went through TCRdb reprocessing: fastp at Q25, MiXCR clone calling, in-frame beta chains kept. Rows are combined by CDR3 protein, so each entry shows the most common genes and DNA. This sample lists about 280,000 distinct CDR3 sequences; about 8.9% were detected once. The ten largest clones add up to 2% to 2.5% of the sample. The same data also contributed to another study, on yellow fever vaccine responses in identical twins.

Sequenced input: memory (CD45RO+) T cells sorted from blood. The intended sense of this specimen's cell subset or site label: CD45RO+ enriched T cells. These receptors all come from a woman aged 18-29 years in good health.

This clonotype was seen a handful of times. In DNA, the CDR3 is TGTGCCAGCAGTTTATCCAGGGGCCCCCCAGATACGCAGTATTTT. This gives the protein CASSLSRGPPDTQYF. V gene TRBV27 combines with J gene TRBJ2-3; maybe TRBD1 (6 bases). The germline gives CDR1 MNHEY, CDR2 SMNVEV (reference sequence). V lost 0 bases and J lost 4, with 11 bases in between. The CDR3 is made up of 15 amino acids.

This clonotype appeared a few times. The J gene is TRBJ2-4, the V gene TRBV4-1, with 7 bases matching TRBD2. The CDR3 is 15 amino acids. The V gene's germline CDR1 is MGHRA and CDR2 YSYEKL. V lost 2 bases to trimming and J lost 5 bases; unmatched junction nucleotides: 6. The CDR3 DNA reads TGCGCCAGCAGCCAACCCCGGGGGGATCAAAACATTCAGTACTTC. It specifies CASSQPRGDQNIQYF.

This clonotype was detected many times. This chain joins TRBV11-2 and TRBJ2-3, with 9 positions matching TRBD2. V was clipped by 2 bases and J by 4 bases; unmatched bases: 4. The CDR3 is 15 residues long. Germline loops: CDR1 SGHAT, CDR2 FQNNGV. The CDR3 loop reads CASSLSAGGADTQYF. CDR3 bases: TGTGCCAGCAGCTTATCAGCGGGGGGAGCAGATACGCAGTATTTT.

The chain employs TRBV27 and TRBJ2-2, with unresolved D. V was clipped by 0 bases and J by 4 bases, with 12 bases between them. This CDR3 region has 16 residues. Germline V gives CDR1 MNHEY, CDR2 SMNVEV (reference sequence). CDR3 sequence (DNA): TGTGCCAGCAGTTTATCTTCAGACTTCTCCACCGGGGAGCTGTTTTTT. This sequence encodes CASSLSSDFSTGELFF.

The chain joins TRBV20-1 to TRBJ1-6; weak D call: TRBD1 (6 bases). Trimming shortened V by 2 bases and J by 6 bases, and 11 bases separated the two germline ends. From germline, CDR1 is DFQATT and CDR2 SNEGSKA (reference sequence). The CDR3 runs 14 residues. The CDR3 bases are TGCAGTGCTAGACAGGGGAGGGTTAATTCACCCCTCCACTTT. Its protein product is CSARQGRVNSPLHF.

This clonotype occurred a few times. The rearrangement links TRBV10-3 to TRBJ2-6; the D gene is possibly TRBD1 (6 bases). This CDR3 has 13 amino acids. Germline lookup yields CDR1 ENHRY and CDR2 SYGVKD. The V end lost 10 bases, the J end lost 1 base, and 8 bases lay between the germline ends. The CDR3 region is CASTGSGANVLTF. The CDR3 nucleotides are TGTGCCAGCACAGGGTCTGGGGCCAACGTCCTGACTTTC.

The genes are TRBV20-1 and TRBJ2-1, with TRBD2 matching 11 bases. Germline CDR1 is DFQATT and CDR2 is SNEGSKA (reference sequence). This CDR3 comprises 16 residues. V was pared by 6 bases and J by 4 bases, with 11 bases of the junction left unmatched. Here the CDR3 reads CSARGLAEKNYNEQFF. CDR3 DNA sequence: TGCAGTGCCCGGGGACTAGCGGAGAAAAATTACAATGAGCAGTTCTTC.

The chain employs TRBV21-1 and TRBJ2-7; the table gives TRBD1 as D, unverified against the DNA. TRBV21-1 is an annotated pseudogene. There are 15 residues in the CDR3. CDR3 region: CASSNDRPGVYEQYV. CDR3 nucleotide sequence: TGTGCCAGCAGCAACGACCGACCAGGGGTCTACGAGCAGTACGTC.

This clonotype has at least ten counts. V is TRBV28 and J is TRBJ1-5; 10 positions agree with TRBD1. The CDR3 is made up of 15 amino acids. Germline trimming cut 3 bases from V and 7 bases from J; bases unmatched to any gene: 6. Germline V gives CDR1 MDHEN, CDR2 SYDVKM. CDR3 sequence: CASSFRDRGQQPQHF. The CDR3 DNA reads TGTGCCAGCAGTTTTAGGGACAGGGGACAGCAGCCCCAGCATTTT.

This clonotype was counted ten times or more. The CDR3 DNA is TGTGCCATCAGTGGGGACAAGAGCTATGGCTACACCTTC. Its protein is CAISGDKSYGYTF. The chain links TRBV10-3 to TRBJ1-2, with D perhaps TRBD1 (6 bases). Trimming shortened V by 4 bases and J by 4 bases, and 10 bases separated the two germline ends. The CDR3 is made up of 13 amino acids. The germline CDR1 and CDR2 sequences are ENHRY and SYGVKD.

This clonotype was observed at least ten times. The CDR3: CARSLSGRAHNEQFF. CDR3 DNA sequence: TGTGCCAGAAGCTTAAGCGGGAGGGCCCACAATGAGCAGTTCTTC. The chain combines TRBV5-3 with TRBJ2-1; 10 nucleotides line up with TRBD2. TRBV5-3 is assigned to the ORF class and has an uncertain function. The CDR3 sequence is 15 residues long. V trimming: 2 bases; J trimming: 5 bases; junction bases outside the gene matches: 4.

CDR3 sequence: CASSLARTGTGELFF. CDR3 coding DNA: TGTGCCAGCAGCTTAGCCCGAACTGGAACCGGGGAGCTGTTTTTT. This chain links TRBV11-3 with TRBJ2-2, with unresolved D. The V gene lost 1 base and the J gene lost 5 bases, with 11 bases spanning the gap. The CDR3 loop spans 15 amino acids. The V gene's germline CDR1 is SGHNT and CDR2 YENEEA.

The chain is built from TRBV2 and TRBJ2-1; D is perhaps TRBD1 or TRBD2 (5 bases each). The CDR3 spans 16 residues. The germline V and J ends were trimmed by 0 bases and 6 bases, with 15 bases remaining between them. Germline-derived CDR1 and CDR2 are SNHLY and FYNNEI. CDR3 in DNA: TGTGCCAGCAGTGAAGCGGGACCCTCAACAGGCAATGAGCAGTTCTTC. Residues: CASSEAGPSTGNEQFF.

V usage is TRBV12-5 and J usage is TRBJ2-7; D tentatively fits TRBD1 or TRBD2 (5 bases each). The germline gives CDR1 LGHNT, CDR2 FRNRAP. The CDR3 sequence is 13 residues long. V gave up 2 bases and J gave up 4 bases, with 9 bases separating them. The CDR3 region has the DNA TGTGCTAGTGGTTTGCGGGACGTGTACGAGCAGTACTTC. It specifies CASGLRDVYEQYF.

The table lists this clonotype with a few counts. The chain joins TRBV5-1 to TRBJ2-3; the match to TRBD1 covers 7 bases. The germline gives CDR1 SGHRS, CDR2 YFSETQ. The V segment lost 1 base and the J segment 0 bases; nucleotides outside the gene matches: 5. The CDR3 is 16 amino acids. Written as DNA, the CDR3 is TGCGCCAGCAGCTTGACAGGGGAAAGTAGCACAGATACGCAGTATTTT. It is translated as CASSLTGESSTDTQYF.

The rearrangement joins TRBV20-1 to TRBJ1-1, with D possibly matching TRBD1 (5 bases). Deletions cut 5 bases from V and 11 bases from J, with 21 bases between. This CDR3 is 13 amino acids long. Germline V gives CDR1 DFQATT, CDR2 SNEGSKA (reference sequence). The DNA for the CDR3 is TGCAGTGCTCTGTGGGGGATCGGCCGCGTTGCTTTCTTT. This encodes CSALWGIGRVAFF.

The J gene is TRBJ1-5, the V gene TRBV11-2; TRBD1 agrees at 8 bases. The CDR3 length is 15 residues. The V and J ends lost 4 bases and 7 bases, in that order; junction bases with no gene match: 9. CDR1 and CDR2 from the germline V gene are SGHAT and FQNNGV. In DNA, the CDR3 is TGTGCCAGCAGCTCGGGACAGGTCGGAGAGCAGCCCCAGCATTTT. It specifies CASSSGQVGEQPQHF.

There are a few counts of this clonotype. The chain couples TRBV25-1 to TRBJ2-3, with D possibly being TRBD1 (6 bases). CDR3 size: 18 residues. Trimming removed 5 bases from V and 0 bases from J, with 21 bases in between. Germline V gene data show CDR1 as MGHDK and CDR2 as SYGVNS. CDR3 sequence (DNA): TGTGCCAGCAGTTCCCCCGGGAAGACAGGAACTAGCACAGATACGCAGTATTTT. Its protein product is CASSSPGKTGTSTDTQYF.

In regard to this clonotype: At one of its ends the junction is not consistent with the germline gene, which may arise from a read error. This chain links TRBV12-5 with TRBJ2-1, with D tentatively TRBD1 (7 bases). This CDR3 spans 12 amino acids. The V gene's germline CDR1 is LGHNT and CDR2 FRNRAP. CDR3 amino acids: CASGPQGGPWIF. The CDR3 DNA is TGTGCTAGTGGCCCGCAGGGGGGCCCATGGATCTTC.

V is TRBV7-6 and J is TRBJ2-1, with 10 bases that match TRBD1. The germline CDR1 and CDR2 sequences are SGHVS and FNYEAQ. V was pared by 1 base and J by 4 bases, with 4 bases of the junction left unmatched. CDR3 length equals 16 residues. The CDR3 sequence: CASSLGGDRGYNEQFF. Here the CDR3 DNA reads TGTGCCAGCAGCTTAGGTGGGGACAGGGGATACAATGAGCAGTTCTTC.

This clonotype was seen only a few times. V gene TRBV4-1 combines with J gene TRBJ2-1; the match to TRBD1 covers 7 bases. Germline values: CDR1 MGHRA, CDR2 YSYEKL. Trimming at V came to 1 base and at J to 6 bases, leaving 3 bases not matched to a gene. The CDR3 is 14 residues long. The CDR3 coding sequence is TGCGCCAGCAGCCAAGTCCCAGGGGGCAATGAGCAGTTCTTC. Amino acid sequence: CASSQVPGGNEQFF.

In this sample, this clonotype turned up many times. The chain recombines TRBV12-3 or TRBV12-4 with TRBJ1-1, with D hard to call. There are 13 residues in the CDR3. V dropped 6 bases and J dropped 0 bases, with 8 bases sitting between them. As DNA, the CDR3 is TGTGCCAGCAGACCTCCAATGAACACTGAAGCTTTCTTT. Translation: CASRPPMNTEAFF.

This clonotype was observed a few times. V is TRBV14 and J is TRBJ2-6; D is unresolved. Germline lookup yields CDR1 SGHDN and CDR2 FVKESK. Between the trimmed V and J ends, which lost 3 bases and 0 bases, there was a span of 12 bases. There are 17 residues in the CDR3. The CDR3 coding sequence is TGTGCCAGCAGCCACGTCCCTACAGTCTCTGGGGCCAACGTCCTGACTTTC. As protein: CASSHVPTVSGANVLTF.

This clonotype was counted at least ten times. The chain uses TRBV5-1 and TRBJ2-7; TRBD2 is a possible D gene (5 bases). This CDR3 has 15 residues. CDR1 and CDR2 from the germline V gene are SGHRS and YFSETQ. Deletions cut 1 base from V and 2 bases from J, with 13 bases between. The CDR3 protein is CASSLSPGSTYEQYF. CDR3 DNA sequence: TGCGCCAGCAGCTTGAGTCCGGGGTCAACCTACGAGCAGTACTTC.

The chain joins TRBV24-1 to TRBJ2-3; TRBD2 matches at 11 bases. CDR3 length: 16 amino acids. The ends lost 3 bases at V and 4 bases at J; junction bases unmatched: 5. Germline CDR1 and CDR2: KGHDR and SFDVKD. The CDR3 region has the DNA TGTGCCACCAGTGATCGACTAGCGGGAAGATCAGATACGCAGTATTTT. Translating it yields CATSDRLAGRSDTQYF.

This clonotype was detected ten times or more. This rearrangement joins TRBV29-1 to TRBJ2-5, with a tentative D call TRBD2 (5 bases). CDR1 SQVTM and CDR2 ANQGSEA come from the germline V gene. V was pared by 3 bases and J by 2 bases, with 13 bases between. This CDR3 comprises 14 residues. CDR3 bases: TGCAGCGTTGACGGGCAAAGCGGTCAAGAGACCCAGTACTTC. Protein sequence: CSVDGQSGQETQYF.

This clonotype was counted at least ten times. CDR3: CSASDRAGYEQYF. CDR3 coding DNA: TGCAGTGCCAGTGACAGGGCCGGATACGAGCAGTACTTC. J is TRBJ2-7 and V is TRBV20-1; 7 bases are a match to TRBD1. Germline V gene data show CDR1 as DFQATT and CDR2 as SNEGSKA (reference sequence). V lost 6 bases to trimming and J lost 4 bases; unmatched junction nucleotides: 9. The CDR3 covers 13 residues.

This chain's CDR3 is CASSPLAGQDEQFF. The CDR3 DNA reads TGTGCCAGCTCACCCCTAGCGGGACAGGATGAGCAGTTCTTC. The gene calls are TRBV18 and TRBJ2-1, with TRBD2 as a possible D gene (9 bases). The germline V and J ends were trimmed by 3 bases and 8 bases, with 14 bases remaining between them. The germline V gene has CDR1 KGHSH and CDR2 LQKENI. This CDR3 is built from 14 residues.

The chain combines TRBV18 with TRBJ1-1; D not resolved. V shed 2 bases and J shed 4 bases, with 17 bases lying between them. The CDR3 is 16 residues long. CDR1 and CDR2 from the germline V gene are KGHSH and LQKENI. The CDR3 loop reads CASSPKAARIGTEAFF. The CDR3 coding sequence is TGTGCCAGCTCACCAAAGGCAGCCAGAATTGGCACTGAAGCTTTCTTT.

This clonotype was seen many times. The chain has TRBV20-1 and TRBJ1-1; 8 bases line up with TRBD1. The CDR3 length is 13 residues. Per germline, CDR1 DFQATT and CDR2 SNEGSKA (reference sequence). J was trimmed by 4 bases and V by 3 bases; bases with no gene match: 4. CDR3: CSASQGAVTEAFF. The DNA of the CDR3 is TGCAGTGCTAGTCAGGGGGCTGTCACTGAAGCTTTCTTT.